This passage covers 9 T cell receptor beta chains from one sample sequenced in a study of CD8 T cells in ankylosing spondylitis. MiXCR, applied by TCRdb to the 5' RACE reads, yields one record per CDR3 protein. Among approximately 350,000 distinct CDR3 sequences listed, over 12% were seen once. The sequencing input was blood, either unsorted or a sorted T cell fraction (not recorded which). Receptors originate from a male donor with ankylosing spondylitis or in good health (not recorded which).

The chain links TRBV5-1 to TRBJ2-1; 10 bases align to TRBD2. The CDR3 consists of 15 residues. V was clipped by 5 bases and J by 10 bases; unmatched bases: 12. Per germline, CDR1 SGHRS and CDR2 YFSETQ. The CDR3 is CASRPGTSEPTEQFF. The CDR3 nucleotides are TGCGCCAGCAGGCCCGGGACTAGCGAACCGACGGAGCAGTTCTTC.

CDR3 nucleotide sequence: TGCGCCAGCAGCACTGCTAGCGCCCAGCCTCCATTTAACACCGGGGAGCTGTTTTTT. Its translation: CASSTASAQPPFNTGELFF. V usage is TRBV5-1 and J usage is TRBJ2-2; D may be TRBD2 (6 bases). From germline, CDR1 is SGHRS and CDR2 YFSETQ. Between the trimmed V and J ends, which lost 4 bases and 2 bases, there was a span of 24 bases. This CDR3 spans 19 amino acids.

This clonotype was seen a few times. The rearrangement links TRBV11-1 to TRBJ2-1; TRBD2 is a possible D gene (6 bases). The CDR3 runs 16 residues. Trimming took off 5 bases at V and 5 bases at J, with 19 bases between the two ends. Per germline, CDR1 SGHAT and CDR2 FQDESV (reference sequence). In nucleotides, the CDR3 is TGTGCCAGCAGCCGAGATATCCCTAGCGTCCACAATGAGCAGTTCTTC. It codes for CASSRDIPSVHNEQFF.

This clonotype was counted only a few times. This rearrangement joins TRBV5-1 to TRBJ1-1; the D gene is possibly TRBD1 (6 bases). Trimming took off 0 bases at V and 2 bases at J, with 11 bases between the two ends. Germline V lookup: CDR1 SGHRS, CDR2 YFSETQ. This CDR3 contains 15 residues. CDR3 amino acids: CASSLEAGANTEAFF. In DNA form, the CDR3 reads TGCGCCAGCAGCTTGGAAGCGGGGGCAAACACTGAAGCTTTCTTT.

This clonotype was observed a handful of times. The genes are TRBV4-1 and TRBJ2-3; a weak D match, TRBD1 (5 bases). CDR3 length equals 15 residues. V was shortened by 1 base and J by 4 bases, with 12 bases between the two germline ends. Germline-derived CDR1 and CDR2 are MGHRA and YSYEKL. The CDR3 protein is CASSQGRVGPDTQYF. CDR3 coding DNA: TGCGCCAGCAGCCAAGGCCGGGTGGGGCCAGATACGCAGTATTTT.

The genes are TRBV20-1 and TRBJ2-7; tentatively, D is TRBD2 (5 bases). The CDR3 covers 12 residues. The V end was cut by 6 bases, the J end by 4 bases, with 13 bases between. The germline CDR1 and CDR2 sequences are DFQATT and SNEGSKA (reference sequence). The CDR3 loop reads CSAVRRTYEQYF. CDR3 in DNA: TGCAGTGCGGTCCGTAGGACTTACGAGCAGTACTTC.

This clonotype has just a few counts. The rearrangement uses TRBV5-8 and TRBJ1-2; D remains ambiguous. The CDR3 loop spans 13 amino acids. Germline CDR1 reads SGHTS; CDR2 reads YDEGEE. V lost 5 bases, J lost 4 bases, and 12 bases lay in between. The CDR3 bases are TGTGCCAGCAGATACCGGGCCTCCTATGGCTACACCTTC. Amino acids: CASRYRASYGYTF.

The chain links TRBV7-2 to TRBJ2-1; D call uncertain. This CDR3 spans 12 amino acids. Germline values: CDR1 SGHTA, CDR2 FQGNSA. Trimming left V 1 base short and J 5 bases short, with 3 bases between. For the CDR3, the DNA is TGTGCCAGCAGCTTAGACCACAATGAGCAGTTCTTC. It translates to CASSLDHNEQFF.

The J gene is TRBJ2-7, the V gene TRBV14, with D perhaps given as TRBD1 or TRBD2 (5 bases each). The ends were cut back, 1 base at V and 2 bases at J, with 12 bases in the middle. The germline V gene has CDR1 SGHDN and CDR2 FVKESK. The CDR3 is made up of 15 amino acids. The CDR3 nucleotides read TGTGCCAGCAGCCAAGGAACGGGACGCCCCTACGAGCAGTACTTC. It specifies CASSQGTGRPYEQYF.